The 23 T cell receptor beta chains below were found in one sample sequenced in a study of response to subunit inactivated influenza vaccine. TCRdb redid the calling of the RT-PCR reads with MiXCR, one entry per CDR3 protein. This table has more than 600,000 distinct CDR3 sequences, about 18% appearing once. Sequencing used PBMCs from blood, obtained more than 4 days after vaccination. The receptors derive from a man aged 50 to 60 who received an inactivated influenza vaccine.

The chain is built from TRBV7-3 and TRBJ2-7, with TRBD2 matching over 14 bases. The CDR3 is made up of 15 amino acids. The V gene's germline CDR1 is SGHTA and CDR2 FQGTGA. With V trimmed by 5 bases and J by 8 bases, 8 bases remained unmatched. DNA for the CDR3: TGTGCCAGCAGCGTCTCCGGGACTAGCGGGGGCAAGCAGTACTTC. Translating gives CASSVSGTSGGKQYF.

The chain is built from TRBV4-3 and TRBJ2-1, with D perhaps matching TRBD1 or TRBD2 (5 bases each). V was pared by 1 base and J by 0 bases, with 16 bases between. This CDR3 spans 18 amino acids. CDR1 and CDR2 (germline): LGHNA, YSLEER. The CDR3 reads CASSQGGLGRSSYNEQFF. CDR3 bases: TGCGCCAGCAGCCAAGGGGGGTTAGGAAGGTCCTCCTACAATGAGCAGTTCTTC.

This clonotype has more than one count but fewer than ten. V and J are TRBV9 and TRBJ1-5; D is uncertain. The CDR3 totals 17 residues. The ends were cut back, 0 bases at V and 1 base at J, with 14 bases in the middle. The V gene's germline CDR1 is SGDLS and CDR2 YYNGEE. The CDR3 is CASSVGSEARSNQPQHF. The CDR3 nucleotides are TGTGCCAGCAGCGTAGGTAGTGAGGCACGCAGCAATCAGCCCCAGCATTTT.

This clonotype was detected only once. The gene calls are TRBV19 and TRBJ2-2; possibly TRBD2 for D (6 bases). The CDR3 sequence is 15 residues long. Germline CDR1 LNHDA, CDR2 SQIVND (reference sequence). Trimming took off 4 bases at V and 4 bases at J, with 13 bases between the two ends. CDR3 nucleotide sequence: TGTGCCAGTAGTACCCCTCCCGGGAGCACCGGGGAGCTGTTTTTT. Protein: CASSTPPGSTGELFF. The full variable domain, its missing parts supplied by reference TRBV19 and TRBJ2-2, is DGGITQSPKYLFRKEGQNVTLSCEQNLNHDAMYWYRQDPGQGLRLIYYSQIVNDFQKGDIAEGYSVSREKKESFPLTVTSAQKNPTAFYLCASSTPPGSTGELFFGEGSRLTVL.

In its sample, this clonotype was seen once. The chain carries TRBV6-2 or TRBV6-3 and TRBJ2-1, with D hard to call. From germline, CDR1 is MNHEY and CDR2 SVGEGT. The CDR3 extends over 15 amino acids. With 1 base removed from V and 2 bases from J, the gap between germline ends came to 9 bases. Written as DNA, the CDR3 is TGTGCCAGCAGTTACTACAGTGCAACCTACAATGAGCAGTTCTTC. It is translated as CASSYYSATYNEQFF.

In regard to this clonotype: The junction departs from the called germline gene at one end, perhaps through a read error. The chain links TRBV5-6 to TRBJ1-6; D not resolved. The germline CDR1 and CDR2 sequences are SGHDT and YYEEEE. This CDR3 spans 15 amino acids. CDR3 sequence: CASSLEPGHGSALHF. The DNA of the CDR3 is TGTGCCAGCAGCTTGGAACCAGGTCACGGTTCAGCCCTCCACTTT.

This clonotype was recorded a few times. The genes are TRBV20-1 and TRBJ2-5; D not resolved. The CDR3 sequence is 14 residues long. Germline V CDR1 and CDR2: DFQATT, SNEGSKA (reference sequence). V lost 5 bases and J lost 3, with 16 bases in between. CDR3 sequence reads: CSAGLGVAEETQYF. The CDR3, as DNA: TGCAGTGCTGGCCTCGGCGTGGCAGAAGAGACCCAGTACTTC.

The chain combines TRBV6-1 with TRBJ1-1; D perhaps matches TRBD1 (5 bases). The CDR3 length is 15 residues. The ends were cut back, 6 bases at V and 0 bases at J, with 14 bases in the middle. Germline CDR1 is MNHNS and CDR2 is SASEGT. The CDR3: CASRRDSLMNTEAFF. CDR3 nucleotide sequence: TGTGCCAGCAGGAGGGACTCGCTAATGAACACTGAAGCTTTCTTT.

The chain uses TRBV12-3 or TRBV12-4 and TRBJ2-2; TRBD2 agrees at 12 bases. CDR3 length: 17 residues. V shed 3 bases and J 0 bases; nucleotides not matched to a gene: 2. The chain's CDR3 is CASSLASGGANTGELFF. CDR3 DNA sequence: TGTGCCAGCAGTTTGGCTAGCGGGGGGGCGAACACCGGGGAGCTGTTTTTT.

This chain uses TRBV7-2 with TRBJ2-7, with 11 bases that match TRBD1. The CDR3 length is 15 residues. Germline CDR1 reads SGHTA; CDR2 reads FQGNSA. The junction had 4 bases not matched to a gene; V was cut back by 3 bases and J by 3 bases. The CDR3 coding sequence is TGTGCCAGCAGCTTTGGGACAGGGGGGTTCTACGAGCAGTACTTC. It translates to CASSFGTGGFYEQYF. Variable domain in full (rest from reference TRBV7-2 and TRBJ2-7): GAGVSQSPSNKVTEKGKDVELRCDPISGHTALYWYRQSLGQGLEFLIYFQGNSAPDKSGLPSDRFSAERTGGSVSTLTIQRTQQEDSAVYLCASSFGTGGFYEQYFGPGTRLTVT.

This clonotype was recorded at least ten times. The gene calls are TRBV20-1 and TRBJ2-5, with 7 bases that match TRBD2. The CDR3 is 12 residues long. The germline V gene has CDR1 DFQATT and CDR2 SNEGSKA (reference sequence). Losses at the gene ends were 6 bases for V and 3 bases for J; bases not matched to a gene: 4. CDR3: CSAPGLKETQYF. CDR3 in DNA: TGCAGTGCCCCGGGACTAAAAGAGACCCAGTACTTC.

This chain uses TRBV4-3 with TRBJ2-1, with 7 bases fitting TRBD2. The germline gives CDR1 LGHNA, CDR2 YSLEER. The CDR3 length is 16 residues. Trimming at V came to 3 bases and at J to 4 bases, leaving 9 bases not matched to a gene. CDR3 DNA: TGCGCCAGCAGCCACGATTCTTGGGGGGGATACAATGAGCAGTTCTTC. Encoded protein: CASSHDSWGGYNEQFF.

There are a few counts of this clonotype. The DNA for the CDR3 is TGTGCCAGCAGCTTATCCTACGCTGGGGGTCAAGAGACCCAGTACTTC. Amino acid sequence: CASSLSYAGGQETQYF. The chain recombines TRBV7-2 with TRBJ2-5; D assignment may be TRBD1 or TRBD2 (5 bases each). Trimming removed 2 bases from V and 2 bases from J, with 15 bases in between. In germline, CDR1 is SGHTA, CDR2 FQGNSA. The CDR3 runs to 16 residues.

This chain uses TRBV7-2 with TRBJ2-7; a possible D gene is TRBD2 (6 bases). This CDR3 has 16 residues. Germline V lookup: CDR1 SGHTA, CDR2 FQGNSA. Trimming shortened V by 1 base and J by 0 bases, and 13 bases separated the two germline ends. The CDR3 is CASSLDGASVSYEQYF. As DNA, the CDR3 is TGTGCCAGCAGCTTAGACGGGGCTAGCGTCTCCTACGAGCAGTACTTC.

The CDR3 protein is CAWSLPNSENSPLHF. In nucleotides, the CDR3 is TGTGCCTGGAGTCTACCAAACAGCGAAAATTCACCCCTCCACTTT. This chain uses TRBV30 with TRBJ1-6; no reliable D call. The germline gives CDR1 GTSNPN, CDR2 SVGIG (reference sequence). The V end lost 2 bases, the J end lost 7 bases, and 15 bases lay between the germline ends. The CDR3 extends over 15 amino acids.

This clonotype was observed a few times. The chain is built from TRBV12-3 or TRBV12-4 and TRBJ2-4; D gene ambiguous. V dropped 3 bases and J dropped 6 bases, with 12 bases sitting between them. CDR3 size: 14 residues. The CDR3 coding sequence is TGTGCCAGCAGTTTTACAGATACCAGAAACATTCAGTACTTC. Residues: CASSFTDTRNIQYF.

V and J are TRBV15 and TRBJ2-7, with TRBD1 matching 11 bases. Germline V gene sequence: CDR1 LNHNV, CDR2 YYDKDF (reference sequence). The CDR3 sequence is 16 residues long. J was trimmed by 3 bases and V by 3 bases; bases with no gene match: 7. CDR3 sequence (DNA): TGTGCCACCAGCAGCTACGCCGGGACAGGGGGCTACGAGCAGTACTTC. Translating gives CATSSYAGTGGYEQYF.

The rearrangement joins TRBV7-2 to TRBJ1-6, with D perhaps TRBD1 (5 bases). This CDR3 spans 15 amino acids. V lost 1 base to trimming and J lost 7 bases, with 11 bases between them. Germline CDR1 SGHTA, CDR2 FQGNSA. CDR3 sequence reads: CASSLEQERNSPLHF. CDR3 DNA: TGTGCCAGCAGCTTAGAACAGGAGAGGAATTCACCCCTCCACTTT. The whole variable domain, remainder taken from reference TRBV7-2 and TRBJ1-6, is GAGVSQSPSNKVTEKGKDVELRCDPISGHTALYWYRQSLGQGLEFLIYFQGNSAPDKSGLPSDRFSAERTGGSVSTLTIQRTQQEDSAVYLCASSLEQERNSPLHFGNGTRLTVT.

The table lists this clonotype with many counts. The J gene is TRBJ2-5, the V gene TRBV7-8, with a weak D call TRBD1 (5 bases). Trimming removed 0 bases at V and 7 bases at J, with 12 bases between. The CDR3 has 14 residues. Germline V lookup: CDR1 SGHVS, CDR2 FQNEAQ. In nucleotides, the CDR3 is TGTGCCAGCAGCTTAGCGTGGGGCAAAGGGACCCAGTACTTC. It yields the protein CASSLAWGKGTQYF.

The chain uses TRBV2 and TRBJ2-3; 8 bases are a match to TRBD1. The CDR3 sequence is 15 residues long. CDR1 is SNHLY and CDR2 is FYNNEI in the germline V gene. Losses at the gene ends were 6 bases for V and 1 base for J; bases not matched to a gene: 6. CDR3 protein: CASRSDRARTDTQYF. The CDR3, as DNA: TGTGCCAGCAGGTCGGACAGGGCCCGCACAGATACGCAGTATTTT.

The rearrangement links TRBV3-1 to TRBJ2-1, with 7 bases that match TRBD2. The CDR3 is 15 amino acids. Trimming removed 6 bases from V and 2 bases from J; junction bases left unmatched: 7. CDR1 and CDR2 from the germline V gene are LGHDT and YNNKEL (reference sequence). Written as DNA, the CDR3 is TGTGCCAGCAGTCCGGGACTATCAACCTACAATGAGCAGTTCTTC. Its protein is CASSPGLSTYNEQFF.

The rearrangement joins TRBV20-1 to TRBJ1-2, with TRBD1 identical over 8 bases. CDR1 is DFQATT and CDR2 is SNEGSKA in the germline V gene (reference sequence). J was trimmed by 4 bases and V by 5 bases; bases with no gene match: 6. CDR3 size: 13 residues. CDR3 loop: CSAWTGSGYGYTF. In DNA, the CDR3 is TGCAGTGCTTGGACAGGGTCGGGCTATGGCTACACCTTC.

This sequence joins TRBV7-2 and TRBJ2-1; 9 positions match TRBD2. CDR1 SGHTA and CDR2 FQGNSA come from the germline V gene. This CDR3 has 14 residues. J gave up 8 bases and V 3 bases, and 5 bases lay outside the gene matches. Here the CDR3 reads CASSFSGGGDEQFF. CDR3 nucleotides: TGTGCCAGCAGCTTTAGCGGGGGTGGGGATGAGCAGTTCTTC.